These T cell receptor beta chains were read from a single sample in a study of early T cells in non-severe SARS-CoV-2 infection. TCRdb redid the calling of the 5' RACE reads with MiXCR, one entry per CDR3 protein. The sample has fewer than 45,000 distinct CDR3 sequences; over 4.5% are singletons. The sample taken for sequencing was whole blood. These receptors originate from an adult who was a healthcare worker with PCR-confirmed SARS-CoV-2 infection or an uninfected control (not recorded which). CDR3s leave out the opening cysteine and the closing phenylalanine or tryptophan. Each record gives: V gene, CDR3 protein.

v_gene: TRBV4-1; CDR3aa: ASSLQGRVGYT
v_gene: TRBV12-3/TRBV12-4; CDR3aa: ASSQGTGREQY
v_gene: TRBV5-1; CDR3aa: ASSLGDSSNQPQH
v_gene: TRBV5-1; CDR3aa: ASSLVHSLTDTQY
v_gene: TRBV5-6; CDR3aa: ASSLFSGPTGELF
v_gene: TRBV28; CDR3aa: ASSLGNSGANVLT
v_gene: TRBV6-5; CDR3aa: ASRTSGSYEQY
v_gene: TRBV12-3/TRBV12-4; CDR3aa: ASSLDPSGGAGTDTQY
v_gene: TRBV10-3; CDR3aa: AISARGAPTGELF
v_gene: TRBV7-3; CDR3aa: ASSPAGGDTQY
v_gene: TRBV18; CDR3aa: ASSPLGQQNSPLH
v_gene: TRBV12-3/TRBV12-4; CDR3aa: ASRETGFNSPLH
v_gene: TRBV29-1; CDR3aa: SVEGGSLYEQY
v_gene: TRBV30; CDR3aa: AWSVIPGQGRTHYGYT
v_gene: TRBV20-1; CDR3aa: SAIRGGYNEQF
v_gene: TRBV3-1; CDR3aa: ASSRRGSSYEQY
v_gene: TRBV14; CDR3aa: ASSQGRGSYEQF
v_gene: TRBV30; CDR3aa: AWTPSGRAYTQY
v_gene: TRBV6-5; CDR3aa: ASSFRAGDNEQF
v_gene: TRBV6-6; CDR3aa: ASSYPGGHEQY
v_gene: TRBV6-2/TRBV6-3; CDR3aa: ASSLREKETQY
v_gene: TRBV29-1; CDR3aa: SGGTGGAYTEAF
v_gene: TRBV21-1; CDR3aa: ASSPDSSCTEAF
v_gene: TRBV30; CDR3aa: AWIAEGGSLRQY
v_gene: TRBV12-3/TRBV12-4; CDR3aa: ASSLRVGLAGGNEQF
v_gene: TRBV7-2; CDR3aa: ASSLGVAANTGELF
v_gene: TRBV6-2/TRBV6-3; CDR3aa: ASSSRTVNQPQH
v_gene: TRBV2; CDR3aa: ASIREASSTDTQY
v_gene: TRBV12-3/TRBV12-4; CDR3aa: ASSLGGGVEQY
v_gene: TRBV27; CDR3aa: ASSRGGIRETQY
v_gene: TRBV4-3; CDR3aa: ASSLERGDTIY
v_gene: TRBV30; CDR3aa: AWSVLRTSGNEQF
v_gene: TRBV12-3/TRBV12-4; CDR3aa: ASSLYSTDTQY
v_gene: TRBV30; CDR3aa: AWRGDRKNTGELF
v_gene: TRBV4-3; CDR3aa: ASSHQIPGLEVAEQF
v_gene: TRBV7-9; CDR3aa: ASSLAHQPQH
v_gene: TRBV9; CDR3aa: ASSVAGSTDTQY
v_gene: TRBV10-3; CDR3aa: AISDGQGFNEQY